The present T cell receptor (beta chain) was sequenced within a study of Graves' ophthalmopathy and Graves' hyperthyroidism. The CDR3 length is 14 residues. Between the trimmed V and J ends, which lost 5 bases and 5 bases, there was a span of 15 bases. CDR1 and CDR2 (germline): SGHAT, FQNNGV. Amplified material comprised TCR beta CDR3 regions derived from RNA transcripts. Investigators did first-round RT-PCR with HTBI primers, then second-round multiplex PCR. A single record per CDR3 protein comes from TCRdb applying MiXCR to the multiplex PCR reads. Here the sample spans some 400,000 distinct CDR3 sequences, around 18% being singletons.

The sequence derives from a young woman with Graves' ophthalmopathy. Specimen: peripheral blood. The chain joins TRBV11-2 to TRBJ2-5; D call uncertain. CDR3 sequence reads: CASSTAPAVETQYF. CDR3 nucleotide sequence: TGTGCCAGCAGCACAGCTCCGGCGGTCGAGACCCAGTACTTC.